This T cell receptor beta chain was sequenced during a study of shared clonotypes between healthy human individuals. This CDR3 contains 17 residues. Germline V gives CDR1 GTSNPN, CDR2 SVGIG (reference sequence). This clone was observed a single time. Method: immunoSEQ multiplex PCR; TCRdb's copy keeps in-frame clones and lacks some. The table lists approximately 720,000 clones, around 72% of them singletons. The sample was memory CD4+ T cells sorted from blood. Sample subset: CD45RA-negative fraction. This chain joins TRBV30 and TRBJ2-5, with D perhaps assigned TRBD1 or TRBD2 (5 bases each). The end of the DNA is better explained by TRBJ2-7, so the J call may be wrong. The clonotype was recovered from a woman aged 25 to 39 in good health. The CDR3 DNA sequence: TGTGCCTGGAGTGTGAGACTCTCCGGGACCGGCGCCTACGAGCAGTACTTC. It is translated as CAWSVRLSGTGAYEQYF.